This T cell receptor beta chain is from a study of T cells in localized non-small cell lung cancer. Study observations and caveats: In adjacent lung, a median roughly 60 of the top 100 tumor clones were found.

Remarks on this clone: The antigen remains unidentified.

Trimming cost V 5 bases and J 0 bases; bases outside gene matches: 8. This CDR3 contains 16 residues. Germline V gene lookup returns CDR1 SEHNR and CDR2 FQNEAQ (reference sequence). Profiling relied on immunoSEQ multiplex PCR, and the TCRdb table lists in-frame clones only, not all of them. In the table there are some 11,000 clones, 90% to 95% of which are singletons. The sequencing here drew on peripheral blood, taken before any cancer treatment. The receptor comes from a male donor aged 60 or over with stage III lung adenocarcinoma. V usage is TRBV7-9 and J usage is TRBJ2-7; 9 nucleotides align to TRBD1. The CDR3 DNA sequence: TGTGCCAGCAGCCCTCAGGGACAGGGTGGCTCCTACGAGCAGTACTTC. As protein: CASSPQGQGGSYEQYF.